The clone carrying this T cell receptor (beta chain) was observed a handful of times. What it binds is unknown. Sequenced with the Oncomine TCR Beta short-read assay was DNA taken from cultured CD4+ T cells. MiXCR was run by TCRdb on the PCR reads, yielding one entry per CDR3 protein. The repertoire holds some 11,000 distinct CDR3 sequences, with around 40% as singletons. The data were obtained in a study of vaccination and CD4 T cells after COVID-19. V gave up 3 bases and J gave up 6 bases, with 21 bases separating them. Germline values: CDR1 SGHTA, CDR2 FQGNSA. The CDR3 contains 17 residues. The treatment was: approximately 9-day PBMC culture with coronavirus spike peptide pools or control peptides (ViraFEST assay).

This receptor was obtained from a human donor who had recovered from COVID-19. Sequenced here: CD4+ T cells from blood, cultured in vitro, sampled after SARS-CoV-2 vaccination. V usage is TRBV7-2 and J usage is TRBJ1-5; D may be TRBD1 (6 bases). The CDR3 loop reads CASSLFPRGGRGQPQHF. The CDR3 DNA is TGTGCCAGCAGCTTGTTTCCCAGGGGCGGAAGGGGTCAGCCCCAGCATTTT.